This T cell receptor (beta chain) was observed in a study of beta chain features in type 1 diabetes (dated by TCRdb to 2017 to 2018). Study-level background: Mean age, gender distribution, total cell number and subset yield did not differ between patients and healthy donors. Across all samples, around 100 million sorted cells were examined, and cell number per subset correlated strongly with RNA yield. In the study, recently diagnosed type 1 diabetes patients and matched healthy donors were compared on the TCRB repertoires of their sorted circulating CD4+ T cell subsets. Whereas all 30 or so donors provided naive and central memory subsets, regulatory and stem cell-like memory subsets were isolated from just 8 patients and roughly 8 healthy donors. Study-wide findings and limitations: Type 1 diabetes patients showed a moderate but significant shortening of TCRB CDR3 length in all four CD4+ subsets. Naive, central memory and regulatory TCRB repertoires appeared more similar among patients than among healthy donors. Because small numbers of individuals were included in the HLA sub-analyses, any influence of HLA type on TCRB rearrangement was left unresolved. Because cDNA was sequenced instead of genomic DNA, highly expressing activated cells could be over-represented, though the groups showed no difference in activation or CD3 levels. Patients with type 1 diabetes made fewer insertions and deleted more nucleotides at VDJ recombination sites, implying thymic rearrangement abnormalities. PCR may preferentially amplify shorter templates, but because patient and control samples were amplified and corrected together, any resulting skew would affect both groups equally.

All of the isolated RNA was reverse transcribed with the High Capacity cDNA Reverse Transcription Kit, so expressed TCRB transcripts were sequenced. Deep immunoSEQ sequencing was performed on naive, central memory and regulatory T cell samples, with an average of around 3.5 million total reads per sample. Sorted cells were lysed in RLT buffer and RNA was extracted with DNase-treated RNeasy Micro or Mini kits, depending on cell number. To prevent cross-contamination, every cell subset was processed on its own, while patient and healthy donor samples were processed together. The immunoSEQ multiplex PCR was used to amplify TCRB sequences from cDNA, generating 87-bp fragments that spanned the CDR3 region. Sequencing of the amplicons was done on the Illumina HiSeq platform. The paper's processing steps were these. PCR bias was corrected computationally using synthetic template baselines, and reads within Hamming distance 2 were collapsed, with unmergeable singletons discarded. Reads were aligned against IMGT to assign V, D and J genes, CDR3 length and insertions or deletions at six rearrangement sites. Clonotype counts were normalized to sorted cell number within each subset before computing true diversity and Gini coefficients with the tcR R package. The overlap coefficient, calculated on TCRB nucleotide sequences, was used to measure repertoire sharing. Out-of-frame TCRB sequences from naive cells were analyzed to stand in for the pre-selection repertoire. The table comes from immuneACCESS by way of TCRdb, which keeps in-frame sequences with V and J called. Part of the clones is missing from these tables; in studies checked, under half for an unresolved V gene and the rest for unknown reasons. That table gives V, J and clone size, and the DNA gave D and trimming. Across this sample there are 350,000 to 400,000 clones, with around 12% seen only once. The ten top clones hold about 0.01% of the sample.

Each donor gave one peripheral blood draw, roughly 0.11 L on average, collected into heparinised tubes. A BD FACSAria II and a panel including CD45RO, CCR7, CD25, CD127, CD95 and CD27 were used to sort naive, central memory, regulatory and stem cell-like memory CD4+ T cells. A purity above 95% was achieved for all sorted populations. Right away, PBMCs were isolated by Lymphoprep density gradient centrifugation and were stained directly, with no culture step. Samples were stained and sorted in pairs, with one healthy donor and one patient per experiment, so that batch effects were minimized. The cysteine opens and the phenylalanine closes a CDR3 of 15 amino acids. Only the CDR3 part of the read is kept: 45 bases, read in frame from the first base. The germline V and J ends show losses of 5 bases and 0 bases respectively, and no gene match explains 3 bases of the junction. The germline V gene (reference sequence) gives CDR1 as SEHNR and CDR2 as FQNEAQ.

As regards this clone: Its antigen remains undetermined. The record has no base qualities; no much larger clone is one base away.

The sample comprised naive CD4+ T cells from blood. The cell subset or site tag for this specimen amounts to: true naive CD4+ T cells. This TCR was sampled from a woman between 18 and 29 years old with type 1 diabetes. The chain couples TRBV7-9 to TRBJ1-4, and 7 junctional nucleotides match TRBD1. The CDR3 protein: CASSLQGATNEKLFF. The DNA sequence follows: TGTGCCAGCAGCCTCCAGGGGGCAACTAATGAAAAACTGTTTTTT.